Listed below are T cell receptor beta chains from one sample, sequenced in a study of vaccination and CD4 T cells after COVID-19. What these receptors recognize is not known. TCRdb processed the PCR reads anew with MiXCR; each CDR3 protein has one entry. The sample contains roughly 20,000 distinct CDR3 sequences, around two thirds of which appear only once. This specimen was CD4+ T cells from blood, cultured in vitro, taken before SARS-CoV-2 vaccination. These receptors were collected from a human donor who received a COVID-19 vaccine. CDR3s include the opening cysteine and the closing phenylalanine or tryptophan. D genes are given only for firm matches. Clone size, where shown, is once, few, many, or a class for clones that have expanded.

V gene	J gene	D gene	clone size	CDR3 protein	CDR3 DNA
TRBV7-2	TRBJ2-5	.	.	CASSWVRDGSETQYF	TGTGCCAGCAGCTGGGTCCGGGACGGATCGGAGACCCAGTACTTC
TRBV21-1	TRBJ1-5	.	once	CASSKEGAPRPGQPQHF	TGTGCCAGCAGCAAAGAGGGAGCCCCCCGCCCAGGTCAGCCCCAGCATTTT
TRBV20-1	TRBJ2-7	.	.	CSATDLDRPYEQYF	TGCAGTGCTACGGATCTCGACAGACCCTACGAGCAGTACTTC
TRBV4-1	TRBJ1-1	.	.	CASSPTSGAERNTEAFF	TGCGCCAGCAGCCCCACGAGTGGGGCCGAAAGGAACACTGAAGCTTTCTTT
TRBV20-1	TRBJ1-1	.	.	CSASSYGGDTEAFF	TGCAGTGCTAGTTCATATGGGGGGGACACTGAAGCTTTCTTT
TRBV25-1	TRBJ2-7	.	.	CASSENSESYEQYF	TGTGCCAGCAGTGAAAACAGTGAATCCTACGAGCAGTACTTC
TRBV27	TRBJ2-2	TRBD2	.	CASRTSGGTNTGELFF	TGTGCCAGCAGGACTAGCGGGGGGACGAACACCGGGGAGCTGTTTTTT
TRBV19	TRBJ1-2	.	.	CASSPQGYYGYTF	TGTGCCAGTAGTCCACAGGGCTACTATGGCTACACCTTC
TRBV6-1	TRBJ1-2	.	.	CASSERFGSGYTF	TGTGCCAGCAGTGAACGTTTTGGGTCTGGCTACACCTTC
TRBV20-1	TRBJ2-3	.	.	CSARRQGADTQYF	TGCAGTGCTAGGCGGCAGGGCGCAGATACGCAGTATTTT
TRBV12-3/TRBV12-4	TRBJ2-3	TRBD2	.	CASSPWTSGENTQYF	TGTGCCAGCAGTCCCTGGACTAGCGGCGAAAATACGCAGTATTTT
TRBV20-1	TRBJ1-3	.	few	CSALRDVRNTIYF	TGCAGTGCCCTTAGGGATGTAAGAAACACCATATATTTT
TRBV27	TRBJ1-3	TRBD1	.	CASSPDRVRNTIYF	TGTGCCAGCAGTCCTGACAGGGTGCGAAACACCATATATTTT
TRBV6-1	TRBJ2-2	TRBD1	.	CASSTGGSTGELFF	TGTGCCAGCAGCACAGGGGGCAGCACCGGGGAGCTGTTTTTT
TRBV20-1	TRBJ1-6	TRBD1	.	CSAEQGASYNSPLHF	TGCAGTGCCGAGCAGGGGGCATCCTATAATTCACCCCTCCACTTT
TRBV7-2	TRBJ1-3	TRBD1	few	CASSLAPGTGGNTIYF	TGTGCCAGCAGCTTAGCACCCGGGACAGGGGGGAACACCATATATTTT
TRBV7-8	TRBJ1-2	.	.	CASSSKRDVGYTF	TGTGCCAGCAGCTCTAAGAGGGACGTTGGCTACACCTTC
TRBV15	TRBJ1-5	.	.	CATSRESVTDASYQPQHF	TGTGCCACCAGCAGAGAATCTGTAACGGACGCTAGCTATCAGCCCCAGCATTTT
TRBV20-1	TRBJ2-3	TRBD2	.	CSARGLAGEGGTDTQYF	TGCAGTGCTAGGGGGCTAGCGGGGGAGGGGGGCACAGATACGCAGTATTTT
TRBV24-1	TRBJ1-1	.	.	CATSQGNTEAFF	TGTGCCACCAGTCAGGGGAACACTGAAGCTTTCTTT
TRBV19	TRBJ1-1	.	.	CASSIDPVRGGTEAFF	TGTGCCAGTAGTATAGATCCGGTGAGGGGGGGTACTGAAGCTTTCTTT
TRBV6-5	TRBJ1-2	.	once	CASSYRAPTNYGYTF	TGTGCCAGCAGTTACAGGGCCCCGACTAACTATGGCTACACCTTC
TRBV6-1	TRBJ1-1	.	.	CATSRGGTTEAFF	TGTGCCACCTCGAGAGGCGGAACCACTGAAGCTTTCTTT
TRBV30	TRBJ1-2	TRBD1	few	CACSLGQGVAGYTF	TGTGCCTGTTCCCTGGGACAGGGGGTGGCTGGCTACACCTTC
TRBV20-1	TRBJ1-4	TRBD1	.	CSAKTGGLEKLFF	TGCAGTGCTAAGACAGGGGGTCTTGAAAAACTGTTTTTT
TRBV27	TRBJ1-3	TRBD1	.	CASSRTGRSGNTIYF	TGTGCCAGCAGCCGGACAGGCCGCTCTGGAAACACCATATATTTT
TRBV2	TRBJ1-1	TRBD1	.	CASRAWGQANTEAFF	TGTGCCAGCCGGGCGTGGGGACAGGCGAACACTGAAGCTTTCTTT
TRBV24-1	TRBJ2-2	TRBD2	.	CATSDTGLAGDHLTGELFF	TGTGCCACCAGTGATACGGGACTAGCGGGGGATCATCTCACCGGGGAGCTGTTTTTT
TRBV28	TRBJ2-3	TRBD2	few	CAGKAGGRDTQYF	TGTGCCGGAAAAGCGGGGGGGCGCGATACGCAGTATTTT
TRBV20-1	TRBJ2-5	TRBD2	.	CSARDRTSGDPETQYF	TGCAGTGCTAGAGACCGGACTAGCGGGGACCCAGAGACCCAGTACTTC